The clone carrying this T cell receptor beta chain was recorded many times. Its antigen remains unknown. This entry comes from a study of neurological immune-mediated disorders. Study-wide results and caveats: HTLV-1-associated myelopathy had the most TCR clonal expansion, whereas multiple sclerosis had the least (lower than in healthy controls). Private repertoires in all groups were suggested by the absence of shared CDR3 amino acid sequences among expanded clones across subjects.

The CDR3 extends over 16 amino acids. V dropped 4 bases and J dropped 5 bases, with 17 bases sitting between them. Germline CDR1 is SGHDN and CDR2 is FVKESK. The authors produced cDNA by 5'RACE using 10-nucleotide random UMIs. The output of every sequencing run, over 190 million TCR-beta sequences, came from 15-18 subjects. TCRdb recomputed calls from the 5' RACE reads with MiXCR, one row per CDR3 protein. The sample has 25,000 to 35,000 distinct CDR3 sequences; roughly 15% are singletons. The gene calls are TRBV14 and TRBJ2-2, with a possible D match to TRBD2 (7 bases). This TCR came from a man between 70 and 80 years old in good health. Sequencing was done on a sample of PBMCs. The DNA of the CDR3 is TGTGCCAGCAGCCCCGAGGGGGGGCGAGCAACCGGGGAGCTGTTTTTT. Translation: CASSPEGGRATGELFF.